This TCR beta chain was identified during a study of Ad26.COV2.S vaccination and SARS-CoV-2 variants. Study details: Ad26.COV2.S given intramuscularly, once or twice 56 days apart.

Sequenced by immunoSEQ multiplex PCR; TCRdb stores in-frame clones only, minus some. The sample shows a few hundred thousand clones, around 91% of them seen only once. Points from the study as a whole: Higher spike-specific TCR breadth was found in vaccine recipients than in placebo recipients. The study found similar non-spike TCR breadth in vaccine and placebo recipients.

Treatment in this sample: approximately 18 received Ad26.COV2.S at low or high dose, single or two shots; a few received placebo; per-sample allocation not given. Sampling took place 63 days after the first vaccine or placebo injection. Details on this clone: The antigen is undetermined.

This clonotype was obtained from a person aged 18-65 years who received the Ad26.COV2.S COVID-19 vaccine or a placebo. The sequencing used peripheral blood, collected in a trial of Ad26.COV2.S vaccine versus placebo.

CDR3 amino acids: CASSQPRQNTEAFF. The CDR3 DNA sequence: TGTGCCAGCAGTCAACCGAGACAGAACACTGAAGCTTTCTTT. This chain joins TRBV28 and TRBJ1-1; D ambiguous. The CDR3 has 14 residues. Per germline, CDR1 MDHEN and CDR2 SYDVKM. V was pared by 5 bases and J by 1 base, with 11 bases between.